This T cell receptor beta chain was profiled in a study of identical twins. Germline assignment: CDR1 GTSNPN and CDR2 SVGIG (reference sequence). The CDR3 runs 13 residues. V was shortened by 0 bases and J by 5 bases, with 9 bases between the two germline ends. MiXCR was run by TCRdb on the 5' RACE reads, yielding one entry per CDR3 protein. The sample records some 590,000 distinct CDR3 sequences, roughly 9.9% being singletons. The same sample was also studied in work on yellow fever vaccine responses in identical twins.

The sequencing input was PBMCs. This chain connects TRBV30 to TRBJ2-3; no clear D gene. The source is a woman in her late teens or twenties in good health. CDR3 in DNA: TGTGCCTGGAGTGTATGGGGTGTAGATACGCAGTATTTT. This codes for CAWSVWGVDTQYF. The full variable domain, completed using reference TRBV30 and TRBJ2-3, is SQTIHQWPATLVQPVGSPLSLECTVEGTSNPNLYWYRQAAGRGLQLLFYSVGIGQISSEVPQNLSASRPQDRQFILSSKKLLLSDSGFYLCAWSVWGVDTQYFGPGTRLTVL.